The clone carrying this T cell receptor (beta chain) was seen ten or more times. These data originate in a study of T-cell reconstitution after alpha-beta-depleted transplantation in children. This CDR3 has 18 residues. V shed 7 bases, J shed 0 bases, and the junction held 8 bases outside the gene matches. Unique molecular identifiers featured in how the TCRbeta library was prepared. TCRdb itself ran the PCR reads through MiXCR, one entry per CDR3 protein. The sample contains about 460,000 distinct CDR3 sequences, around an eighth of which appear only once. V usage is TRBV12-3 or TRBV12-4 and J usage is TRBJ2-3, with TRBD2 matching 15 bases. The sequence came from a human donor who donated a stem cell graft to a child with combined immunodeficiency. Material: PBMCs from the stem cell graft donor, obtained from the stem cell graft. The CDR3 here is CASTIPGLAGGSTDTQYF. CDR3 DNA: TGTGCCAGCACCATTCCGGGACTAGCGGGGGGAAGCACAGATACGCAGTATTTT.